This T cell receptor (beta chain) was recovered during a study of T-cell memory formation after mild COVID-19. Germline CDR1 MNHEY, CDR2 SMNVEV (reference sequence). V shed 3 bases and J 6 bases; nucleotides not matched to a gene: 10. The CDR3 is made up of 16 amino acids. Via MiXCR, TCRdb re-called the 5' RACE reads, giving one row per CDR3 protein. The sample records about 470,000 distinct CDR3 sequences, roughly 18% being singletons. This TCR derives from an adult woman who had mild COVID-19 (a few samples of this study predate the infection). Cell type and time point are not known. Sequenced material: PBMCs or a T cell subset sorted from them (not recorded which). The chain links TRBV27 to TRBJ2-1, with 8 bases matching TRBD1. CDR3 nucleotides: TGTGCCAGCAGTTTCTTAGGACAGGGACCCGGCAATGAGCAGTTCTTC. Translated, it gives CASSFLGQGPGNEQFF.